The 3 T cell receptor beta chains given below trace back to one sample, sequenced in a study of blood T cell repertoires in COVID-19. Sequencing used immunoSEQ multiplex PCR; TCRdb keeps in-frame clones, though not all of them. There are around 65,000 clones in the sample; roughly three quarters occur only once, and 9.2% lies in the top ten. Specimen: peripheral blood. The receptors originated from a human donor in a cohort sampled during active COVID-19.

The gene calls are TRBV29-1 and TRBJ2-1; no clear D. Trimming cost V 7 bases and J 7 bases, with 17 bases left between them. Germline V gene data show CDR1 as SQVTM and CDR2 as ANQGSEA. The CDR3 extends over 13 amino acids. The CDR3 spells CSALSTLMNEQFF. The CDR3 DNA follows: TGCAGCGCTCTGTCTACTTTGATGAATGAGCAGTTCTTC.

J is TRBJ2-5 and V is TRBV3-1 (or the pseudogene TRBV3-2), with 8 bases that match TRBD2. CDR1 is LGHDT and CDR2 is YNNKEL in the germline V gene (reference sequence). This CDR3 spans 15 amino acids. Unmatched junction bases numbered 2, after V lost 1 base and J lost 1 base. The CDR3 DNA reads as TGTGCCAGCAGCCAAGGTACTAGCGGCCAAGAGACCCAGTACTTC. It is translated as CASSQGTSGQETQYF.

The chain couples TRBV19 to TRBJ2-3, with D possibly TRBD1 on 6 matching bases. The V gene lost 5 bases and the J gene lost 1 base, with 13 bases spanning the gap. The V gene's germline CDR1 is LNHDA and CDR2 SQIVND (reference sequence). The CDR3 is made up of 15 amino acids. CDR3 coding DNA: TGTGCCAGTAGTCCCACAGGGCGTCGCACAGATACGCAGTATTTT. It translates to CASSPTGRRTDTQYF.